A single sample gave rise to the 28 T cell receptor beta chains below, sequenced in a study of synovial regulatory T cells in juvenile arthritis. Sequenced by immunoSEQ multiplex PCR; TCRdb stores in-frame clones only, minus some. Reported are around 10,000 clones; the ten largest clones contain 0.95% to 1%. Sequencing was performed on Treg cells from blood. The subset is: remaining (HLA-DR-negative) circulating blood Treg cells. The source is a donor younger than 30 with juvenile idiopathic arthritis.

This chain uses TRBV5-6 with TRBJ1-2. Germline CDR1 reads SGHDT; CDR2 reads YYEEEE. This CDR3 is 13 amino acids long. No DNA was logged. The CDR3: CASSRFYSGGYTF.

The chain combines TRBV18 with TRBJ2-7; TCRdb indicates TRBD2, and absent DNA this call remains unverified. CDR3 length: 13 amino acids. The DNA is unrecorded. The germline V gene has CDR1 KGHSH and CDR2 LQKENI. The CDR3 sequence: CASSGFEAYEQYF.

The gene calls are TRBV7-9 and TRBJ1-3. The germline gives CDR1 SEHNR, CDR2 FQNEAQ (reference sequence). This CDR3 has 13 residues. Only the protein is available. CDR3 protein: CASRRSSGNTIYF.

The chain carries TRBV28 and TRBJ1-2; the D call of TRBD1 rests on TCRdb alone, since no DNA is present to check it. This CDR3 is built from 14 residues. DNA for this receptor is not on file. Looked up from germline, CDR1 is MDHEN and CDR2 is SYDVKM. CDR3 in amino acids: CASSFGGGRYGYTF.

The chain has TRBV19 and TRBJ2-1. Germline CDR1 and CDR2: LNHDA and SQIVND (reference sequence). The CDR3 extends over 12 amino acids. Only the protein sequence is given. The CDR3 loop reads CATAGKGYEQFF.

This chain links TRBV5-5 with TRBJ1-2. CDR1 is SGHKS and CDR2 is YYEKEE in the germline V gene (reference sequence). This CDR3 has 12 amino acids. A DNA sequence was not provided. CDR3 residues: CASSLGTHGYTF.

J is TRBJ2-7 and V is TRBV7-9. The CDR3 consists of 11 residues. The nucleotide record is missing. The germline V gene has CDR1 SEHNR and CDR2 FQNEAQ (reference sequence). The CDR3: CASSPGTEQYF.

The chain has TRBV6-1 and TRBJ2-7. The CDR3 runs 14 residues. No coding sequence is recorded. From germline, CDR1 is MNHNS and CDR2 SASEGT. CDR3 sequence: CASSEELSSYEQYF.

V is TRBV6-1 and J is TRBJ1-1. The CDR3 has 12 residues. No DNA is recorded. Germline lookup yields CDR1 MNHNS and CDR2 SASEGT. CDR3 region: CASSEAPWKAFF.

The chain carries TRBV11-2 and TRBJ1-1. CDR3 length: 14 amino acids. The DNA sequence is not available. Germline CDR1 is SGHAT and CDR2 is FQNNGV. The CDR3 loop is CASQITGGRGEAFF.

The rearrangement uses TRBV10-3 and TRBJ2-7; TCRdb calls TRBD1, which cannot be checked without DNA. Germline V gene data show CDR1 as ENHRY and CDR2 as SYGVKD. This CDR3 is 14 amino acids long. The record lacks a DNA sequence. CDR3 amino acids: CAISTGTGGYEQYF.

The genes are TRBV28 and TRBJ2-7; TCRdb's assignment of TRBD2 cannot be checked, as there is no DNA. CDR3 length: 14 residues. The DNA sequence is not available. Germline-derived CDR1 and CDR2 are MDHEN and SYDVKM. The CDR3 loop reads CASSFRNGRYEQYF.

This chain joins TRBV5-6 and TRBJ1-1. CDR1 and CDR2 (germline): SGHDT, YYEEEE. The CDR3 covers 13 residues. The protein alone is recorded here. CDR3 protein: CASSRRDYTEAFF. Supplemented by reference TRBV5-6 and TRBJ1-1, the full variable domain reads DAGVTQSPTHLIKTRGQQVTLRCSPKSGHDTVSWYQQALGQGPQFIFQYYEEEERQRGNFPDRFSGHQFPNYSSELNVNALLLGDSALYLCASSRRDYTEAFFGQGTRLTVV.

The chain links TRBV10-3 to TRBJ2-2. CDR3 length equals 15 residues. A DNA sequence was not provided. Germline V gene data show CDR1 as ENHRY and CDR2 as SYGVKD. The CDR3 loop is CAIRAGLANTGELFF.

CDR3 protein: CASSPDRAGQPQHF. The V call is TRBV6-5, the J call TRBJ1-5; TCRdb calls TRBD1, which cannot be checked without DNA. In germline, CDR1 is MNHEY, CDR2 SVGAGI. The CDR3 sequence is 14 residues long. No DNA sequence is on record.

The chain recombines TRBV4-3 with TRBJ2-3. Germline-derived CDR1 and CDR2 are LGHNA and YSLEER. This CDR3 region has 15 residues. The coding DNA is unavailable. The CDR3 sequence: CASSQVRWYTDTQYF.

V and J are TRBV28 and TRBJ2-1; the TCRdb D gene call, TRBD2, has no DNA to confirm it. CDR1 is MDHEN and CDR2 is SYDVKM in the germline V gene. The CDR3 has 16 residues. No DNA is recorded. This chain's CDR3 is CASSDTSGRQYNEQFF.

The rearrangement joins TRBV5-1 to TRBJ2-7; lacking DNA, the TRBD1 call made by TCRdb goes unchecked. Germline CDR1 is SGHRS and CDR2 is YFSETQ. The CDR3 length is 15 residues. The DNA sequence is not available. The CDR3 here is CASSPPWTGQDEQYF. The full variable domain, in which reference TRBV5-1 and TRBJ2-7 provide the parts outside the CDR3, is KAGVTQTPRYLIKTRGQQVTLSCSPISGHRSVSWYQQTPGQGLQFLFEYFSETQRNKGNFPGRFSGRQFSNSRSEMNVSTLELGDSALYLCASSPPWTGQDEQYFGPGTRLTVT.

The chain recombines TRBV28 with TRBJ2-1; absent DNA, TCRdb's TRBD2 call cannot be checked. The CDR3 spans 15 residues. A DNA sequence was not provided. In germline, CDR1 is MDHEN, CDR2 SYDVKM. CDR3 amino acids: CASSNPSLGYNEQFF.

This chain uses TRBV7-9 with TRBJ1-1. Per the germline V gene, CDR1 is SEHNR and CDR2 is FQNEAQ (reference sequence). The CDR3 is made up of 13 amino acids. DNA was not recorded. The CDR3 here is CASSLGDNTEAFF.

The V and J genes are TRBV5-4 and TRBJ1-2; no DNA is available, so the TRBD1 call from TCRdb remains unchecked. The CDR3 extends over 12 amino acids. DNA was not recorded. The V gene's germline CDR1 is SGHNT and CDR2 YYREEE (reference sequence). CDR3 sequence: CASSASGYGYTF. Complete variable domain (other parts from reference TRBV5-4 and TRBJ1-2): ETGVTQSPTHLIKTRGQQVTLRCSSQSGHNTVSWYQQALGQGPQFIFQYYREEENGRGNFPPRFSGLQFPNYSSELNVNALELDDSALYLCASSASGYGYTFGSGTRLTVV.

J is TRBJ2-1 and V is TRBV7-9; the TRBD2 assignment by TCRdb is unverifiable without DNA. The CDR3 runs to 16 residues. Only the protein is available. Germline V CDR1 and CDR2: SEHNR, FQNEAQ (reference sequence). This CDR3 is CASSPGGRRADNEQFF. Full variable domain (outside the CDR3, taken from reference TRBV7-9 and TRBJ2-1): DTGVSQNPRHKITKRGQNVTFRCDPISEHNRLYWYRQTLGQGPEFLTYFQNEAQLEKSRLLSDRFSAERPKGSFSTLEIQRTEQGDSAMYLCASSPGGRRADNEQFFGPGTRLTVL.

The chain's CDR3 is CAIARTSLSYEQYF. V usage is TRBV10-3 and J usage is TRBJ2-7; TCRdb outputs TRBD2, but without DNA this stays unchecked. There are 14 residues in the CDR3. The protein alone is recorded here. CDR1 is ENHRY, CDR2 SYGVKD, per germline.

The chain couples TRBV27 to TRBJ1-2; TCRdb calls TRBD1, which cannot be checked without DNA. This CDR3 has 17 residues. No DNA has been recorded. CDR1 is MNHEY, CDR2 SMNVEV, per germline (reference sequence). The CDR3 sequence: CASSLTGTGKYNYGYTF.

The J gene is TRBJ1-2, the V gene TRBV10-3. The length of the CDR3 is 15 residues. The coding DNA is unavailable. Germline CDR1 ENHRY, CDR2 SYGVKD. The CDR3 reads CAINSPGPPGYGYTF.

The CDR3 is CASSWRGGQVHEQYF. The rearrangement links TRBV7-9 to TRBJ2-7; lacking DNA, the TRBD2 call made by TCRdb goes unchecked. Germline values: CDR1 SEHNR, CDR2 FQNEAQ (reference sequence). The CDR3 consists of 15 residues. No DNA was logged. Full variable domain (outside the CDR3, taken from reference TRBV7-9 and TRBJ2-7): DTGVSQNPRHKITKRGQNVTFRCDPISEHNRLYWYRQTLGQGPEFLTYFQNEAQLEKSRLLSDRFSAERPKGSFSTLEIQRTEQGDSAMYLCASSWRGGQVHEQYFGPGTRLTVT.

The CDR3 reads CASSPDRDEQYF. V gene TRBV5-1 combines with J gene TRBJ2-7; TCRdb's assignment of TRBD1 cannot be checked, as there is no DNA. There are 12 residues in the CDR3. The DNA is unrecorded. Germline V lookup: CDR1 SGHRS, CDR2 YFSETQ.

The chain links TRBV9 to TRBJ2-1; checking the TCRdb D call of TRBD2 is not possible without DNA. In germline, CDR1 is SGDLS, CDR2 YYNGEE. The CDR3 is 16 residues long. The DNA is unrecorded. CDR3 in amino acids: CASSVVGTSGSNEQFF.